The source of this T cell receptor (beta chain) is a study of T cells after yellow fever vaccination. Study context: For low cell numbers, libraries were made with SMART-Seq v4 Ultra Low Input. Study-wide results and limits: By day 5 rather than day 15, the secondary response had peaked, though it was weaker. Abundant clonotypes from the bulk population could contaminate FACS-sorted repertoires. A minor fraction of clonotypes spanned both CD4 and CD8 compartments.

This clonotype was detected only a few times. The antigen is not known. The CDR3 consists of 15 residues. The germline V gene has CDR1 SGDLS and CDR2 YYNGEE. The V segment lost 2 bases and the J segment 5 bases; nucleotides outside the gene matches: 5. TCRdb analysed the 5' RACE reads with MiXCR anew, one entry per CDR3 protein. The repertoire includes more than 95,000 distinct CDR3 sequences, approximately 14% of them detected once, and roughly 47% sits in the top ten. The chain combines TRBV9 with TRBJ2-1, with 9 bases that match TRBD2. Source: CD8+ T cells sorted from PBMCs, taken 5 days after the yellow fever booster vaccination. The TCR sequence derives from a man between 18 and 29 years old who received the YFV17D yellow fever vaccine. CDR3 DNA: TGTGCCAGCAGCGTCGGCGGGGGGGCCAACAATGAGCAGTTCTTC. As protein: CASSVGGGANNEQFF. Drawing the rest from reference TRBV9 and TRBJ2-1, the complete variable domain is DSGVTQTPKHLITATGQRVTLRCSPRSGDLSVYWYQQSLDQGLQFLIQYYNGEERAKGNILERFSAQQFPDLHSELNLSSLELGDSALYFCASSVGGGANNEQFFGPGTRLTVL.